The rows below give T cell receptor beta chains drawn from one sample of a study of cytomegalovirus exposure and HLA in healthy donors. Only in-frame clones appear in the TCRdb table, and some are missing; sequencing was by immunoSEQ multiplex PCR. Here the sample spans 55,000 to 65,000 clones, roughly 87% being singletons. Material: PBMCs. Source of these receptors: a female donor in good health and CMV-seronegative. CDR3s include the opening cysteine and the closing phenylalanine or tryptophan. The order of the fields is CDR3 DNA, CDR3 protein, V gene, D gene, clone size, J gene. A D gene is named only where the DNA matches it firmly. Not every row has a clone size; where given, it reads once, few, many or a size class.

TGTGCCAGTAGTCCCACTAGCGGGGACGGCCCTAAACTGTTTTTT | CASSPTSGDGPKLFF | TRBV19 | - | - | TRBJ1-4
TGCGCCAGCAGTTACAATACAGGGAGCAATCAGCCCCAGCATTTT | CASSYNTGSNQPQHF | TRBV4-1 | - | once | TRBJ1-5
TGTGCCAGCAGCCTTCAACTAGCGGTCAATGAGCAGTTCTTC | CASSLQLAVNEQFF | TRBV7-9 | TRBD2 | - | TRBJ2-1
TGTGCCATCAGTGGGTTGGGGGGACCAACGCGCCAAGAGACCCAGTACTTC | CAISGLGGPTRQETQYF | TRBV10-3 | - | - | TRBJ2-5
TGCGCCAGCAGCCTCGTCCCTGGGGATCTAGCGGGGGGTGATACGCAGTATTTT | CASSLVPGDLAGGDTQYF | TRBV5-1 | TRBD2 | - | TRBJ2-3
TGTGCCAGTAGTATAGTCCCGGGAGACTCTTACAATGAGCAGTTCTTC | CASSIVPGDSYNEQFF | TRBV19 | - | - | TRBJ2-1
TGTGCCAGCAGCTCTTGGGCAGGGGGTTCCTACGAGCAGTACTTC | CASSSWAGGSYEQYF | TRBV7-2 | TRBD1 | - | TRBJ2-7
TGTGCCAGCAGCTTAGGCTCGACAGGGGGCGCGCACTATGGCTACACCTTC | CASSLGSTGGAHYGYTF | TRBV13 | TRBD1 | few | TRBJ1-2
TGTGCCAGCAGAGACCAGACAGGGGGCGTTCGAGGCTACACCTTC | CASRDQTGGVRGYTF | TRBV27 | TRBD1 | - | TRBJ1-2
TGTGCCAGCATAACCGGAACAGCTATGAACACTGAAGCTTTCTTT | CASITGTAMNTEAFF | TRBV6-6 | - | - | TRBJ1-1
TGTGCCAGCAGCTTGTGGACAGGGGTCAGTGAGCAGTTCTTC | CASSLWTGVSEQFF | TRBV5-8 | TRBD1 | few | TRBJ2-1
TGTGCCAGCAGCCCTACTGGGGCGGTGCAGTACTTC | CASSPTGAVQYF | TRBV7-2 | - | - | TRBJ2-7
TGTGCCAGCAGCGTAGCCACGGGAAGGGCTTACAATGAGCAGTTCTTC | CASSVATGRAYNEQFF | TRBV9 | - | - | TRBJ2-1
TGTGCCAGCAGTGGGGGTAGTGGAACTAGCGGGAGGCTCAACGAGCAGTACTTC | CASSGGSGTSGRLNEQYF | TRBV6-1 | TRBD2 | - | TRBJ2-7
TGTGCCAGCAGCCCCAGGGGTCTAGCGGGAGCCAACAATGAGCAGTTCTTC | CASSPRGLAGANNEQFF | TRBV9 | TRBD2 | - | TRBJ2-1
TGCAGCGTTGTCGTCAGGGACAATGAGCAGTTCTTC | CSVVVRDNEQFF | TRBV29-1 | - | - | TRBJ2-1
TGTGCCAGCAGCTTGAGTTCCGGGACATCGAACTATGGCTACACCTTC | CASSLSSGTSNYGYTF | TRBV7-2 | - | once | TRBJ1-2
TGTGCCAGTAGTATTGCGAGCGGGATCTTAAATGATGAGCAGTTCTTC | CASSIASGILNDEQFF | TRBV19 | TRBD2 | - | TRBJ2-1
TGTGCCATCAGTGAGTCATCGGGGACTGGTCAGCCCCAGCATTTT | CAISESSGTGQPQHF | TRBV10-3 | - | - | TRBJ1-5
TGTGCCAGCAGCGTAGATTCCGGGACAGGCTCCTACGAGCAGTACTTC | CASSVDSGTGSYEQYF | TRBV9 | TRBD1 | - | TRBJ2-7
TGTGCCAGCAGCGTAGGTAGGGGCGGAAAAGAGACCCAGTACTTC | CASSVGRGGKETQYF | TRBV9 | - | - | TRBJ2-5
TGTGCCAGCAGCTTAGGGGCCGGACTAGCGCCCTACAATGAGCAGTTCTTC | CASSLGAGLAPYNEQFF | TRBV11-3 | TRBD2 | - | TRBJ2-1
TGCGCCAGCAGTGCAGGGACAGGGTATGAAAAACTGTTTTTT | CASSAGTGYEKLFF | TRBV5-1 | TRBD1 | - | TRBJ1-4
TGTGCCAGCAGTGAATTCCCCTCGACAGGGCCCTACGAGCAGTACTTC | CASSEFPSTGPYEQYF | TRBV6-1 | TRBD1 | - | TRBJ2-7
TGTGCCAGCAGTGAGTACAGGGGGCGCGCTATGAACACTGAAGCTTTCTTT | CASSEYRGRAMNTEAFF | TRBV6-1 | TRBD1 | - | TRBJ1-1
TGTGCCAGCAGCCGCCTAGAGACAGAGGCCTACGAGCAGTACTTC | CASSRLETEAYEQYF | TRBV9 | - | once | TRBJ2-7
TGCGCCAGCAGCCAGACGACAGGGACCAGCACTGAAGCTTTCTTT | CASSQTTGTSTEAFF | TRBV4-1 | TRBD1 | - | TRBJ1-1
TGTGCCAGCAGTGAAGAGGCCGGGGAGGGGGGCGAGCAGTACTTC | CASSEEAGEGGEQYF | TRBV2 | - | - | TRBJ2-7
TGTGCCAGTAGTACGATACTAGCGGGTAGCACAGATACGCAGTATTTT | CASSTILAGSTDTQYF | TRBV19 | TRBD2 | - | TRBJ2-3
TGTGCCAGCAGCCCCACCGCGGAACTCACAGATACGCAGTATTTT | CASSPTAELTDTQYF | TRBV7-6 | - | - | TRBJ2-3
TGTGCCAGCAGTGTTTTCCGGGGGGAGCAGTACTTC | CASSVFRGEQYF | TRBV6-1 | - | - | TRBJ2-7
TGTGCCAGCAGCTTAAGGGGACAGGGCAGGAATGAAAAACTGTTTTTT | CASSLRGQGRNEKLFF | TRBV7-8 | TRBD1 | - | TRBJ1-4
TGTGCCAGCAGTGAGTTCGGGTCGGGAGGGAATGAGCAGTTCTTC | CASSEFGSGGNEQFF | TRBV6-1 | TRBD2 | - | TRBJ2-1
TGTGCCAGCGGGACTAGCGGGGCGGGCGAGACCCAGTACTTC | CASGTSGAGETQYF | TRBV21-1 | - | - | TRBJ2-5
TGTGCCAGCAGCTTTCTACAGGGGACTCTTTACGAGCAGTACTTC | CASSFLQGTLYEQYF | TRBV7-2 | - | - | TRBJ2-7